Each of the 27 T cell receptor beta chains below was sequenced from the same sample in a study of T cell responses to AZD1222 COVID-19 vaccine. The table came from immunoSEQ multiplex PCR; TCRdb's copy has only in-frame clones and leaves some out. This sample has 100,000 to 130,000 clones, with roughly 90% found just once. The material sequenced was peripheral blood, taken on day 0 of AZD1222 vaccination. These receptor sequences come from an adult in good health.

The count of this clone is one. CDR3 in amino acids: CASSQDPGALNTEAFF. The CDR3 DNA reads TGTGCCAGCAGCCAAGATCCAGGGGCGCTGAACACTGAAGCTTTCTTT. The V gene is TRBV4-2, the J gene TRBJ1-1; maybe TRBD1 (6 bases). V was clipped by 0 bases and J by 0 bases, with 11 bases between them. CDR1 is LGHNA and CDR2 is YNFKEQ in the germline V gene. CDR3 length: 16 residues.

The chain couples TRBV5-6 to TRBJ1-2, with D tentatively TRBD1 (6 bases). In germline, CDR1 is SGHDT, CDR2 YYEEEE. The CDR3 totals 15 residues. The V end lost 3 bases, the J end lost 4 bases, and 16 bases lay between the germline ends. The DNA of the CDR3 is TGTGCCAGCAGCTACTACAGGGTATCGGTCTATGGCTACACCTTC. Protein sequence: CASSYYRVSVYGYTF.

The rearrangement joins TRBV5-6 to TRBJ2-2, with D possibly TRBD1 on 5 matching bases. Germline V lookup: CDR1 SGHDT, CDR2 YYEEEE. The CDR3 totals 16 residues. V was shortened by 2 bases and J by 0 bases, with 11 bases between the two germline ends. The DNA of the CDR3 is TGTGCCAGCAGCTTTCTGGGGCAGGCGAACACCGGGGAGCTGTTTTTT. As protein: CASSFLGQANTGELFF.

This clone was counted once. The V call is TRBV28, the J call TRBJ1-4, with D maybe TRBD1 (5 bases). The V gene lost 2 bases and the J gene lost 8 bases, with 15 bases spanning the gap. Per the germline V gene, CDR1 is MDHEN and CDR2 is SYDVKM. The CDR3 consists of 15 residues. CDR3 in amino acids: CASSLGGTRKEKLFF. The CDR3 nucleotides are TGTGCCAGCAGTTTAGGGGGGACCAGGAAAGAAAAACTGTTTTTT.

With regard to this clone: A junction boundary mismatches the germline segment, possibly from a read error. The chain employs TRBV12-3 or TRBV12-4 and TRBJ1-2; possibly TRBD1 for D (5 bases). The CDR3 has 11 residues. This CDR3 is CASSFFQGELF. The CDR3 DNA sequence: TGTGCCAGCAGTTTTTTTCAGGGCGAGTTATTC.

V and J are TRBV6-2 or TRBV6-3 and TRBJ2-7; D could derive from TRBD1 or TRBD2 (5 bases each). CDR1 MNHEY and CDR2 SVGEGT come from the germline V gene. Trimming shortened V by 2 bases and J by 2 bases, and 22 bases separated the two germline ends. The CDR3 extends over 18 amino acids. CDR3 residues: CASSYGPERGVGTYEQYF. CDR3 in DNA: TGTGCCAGCAGTTACGGCCCAGAGAGGGGAGTAGGAACCTACGAGCAGTACTTC.

This chain joins TRBV11-2 and TRBJ2-6, with unresolved D. Trimming stripped 0 bases from V and 3 bases from J, with 3 bases between. The CDR3 runs 14 residues. Germline V gene lookup returns CDR1 SGHAT and CDR2 FQNNGV. CDR3 in DNA: TGTGCCAGCAGCTTAGATGGTGGGGCCAACGTCCTGACTTTC. Its protein is CASSLDGGANVLTF.

This chain links TRBV29-1 with TRBJ2-7; 7 bases match TRBD2. After removal of 4 bases from V and 3 bases from J, the junction contained 6 bases not matched to a gene. The CDR3 consists of 13 residues. Germline CDR1 is SQVTM and CDR2 is ANQGSEA. CDR3: CSVAGGSYYEQYF. In DNA form, the CDR3 reads TGCAGCGTTGCTGGCGGGAGTTACTACGAGCAGTACTTC.

The rearrangement joins TRBV28 to TRBJ1-2; 8 nucleotides align to TRBD1. This CDR3 has 18 residues. Germline trimming cut 3 bases from V and 4 bases from J; bases unmatched to any gene: 16. The germline V gene has CDR1 MDHEN and CDR2 SYDVKM. DNA for the CDR3: TGTGCCAGCAGTTTGGCCGGGACAGGAGGGGGGGGGAGCTATGGCTACACCTTC. As protein: CASSLAGTGGGGSYGYTF.

The chain has TRBV5-1 and TRBJ2-5, with D possibly matching TRBD2 (6 bases). CDR3 length: 14 amino acids. Trimming pared 2 bases from V and 2 bases from J, leaving 10 bases between. The germline gives CDR1 SGHRS, CDR2 YFSETQ. As DNA, the CDR3 is TGCGCCAGCAGCTTCATGGGGGGACAAGAGACCCAGTACTTC. This gives the protein CASSFMGGQETQYF.

The CDR3 DNA follows: TGTGCCAGCAGTTTACCAGGGGGAAAGTCTAACTATGGCTACACCTTC. This sequence encodes CASSLPGGKSNYGYTF. The V gene is TRBV27, the J gene TRBJ1-2; 7 bases are a match to TRBD1. Germline V gives CDR1 MNHEY, CDR2 SMNVEV (reference sequence). V was pared by 2 bases and J by 0 bases, with 6 bases of the junction left unmatched. The CDR3 spans 16 residues.

The chain carries TRBV7-9 and TRBJ1-6, with D unclear. V lost 6 bases to trimming and J lost 9 bases, with 15 bases between them. Germline V lookup: CDR1 SEHNR, CDR2 FQNEAQ (reference sequence). CDR3 size: 14 residues. The CDR3 spells CASREAGRSSPLHF. The CDR3 coding sequence is TGTGCCAGCAGAGAAGCCGGTCGGAGTTCACCCCTCCACTTT.

This clone was counted once. The V gene is TRBV12-5, the J gene TRBJ1-1; 7 nucleotides align to TRBD1. Germline-derived CDR1 and CDR2 are LGHNT and FRNRAP. J gave up 5 bases and V 7 bases, and 7 bases lay outside the gene matches. The CDR3 is 13 residues long. The CDR3 DNA reads TGTGCTAGTGAACAGGGGAGTAAGACTGAAGCTTTCTTT. Protein sequence: CASEQGSKTEAFF. Based on the CDR3 plus reference TRBV12-5 and TRBJ1-1, the full variable domain is DARVTQTPRHKVTEMGQEVTMRCQPILGHNTVFWYRQTMMQGLELLAYFRNRAPLDDSGMPKDRFSAEMPDATLATLKIQPSEPRDSAVYFCASEQGSKTEAFFGQGTRLTVV.

This clone came up once. The genes are TRBV24-1 and TRBJ1-5, with D perhaps TRBD1 (5 bases). This CDR3 has 18 amino acids. CDR1 is KGHDR and CDR2 is SFDVKD in the germline V gene. Trimming took off 0 bases at V and 3 bases at J, with 17 bases between the two ends. In DNA form, the CDR3 reads TGTGCCACCAGTGATTTGGGCGCCGAGACAGACCCCAATCAGCCCCAGCATTTT. Translation: CATSDLGAETDPNQPQHF.

The rearrangement joins TRBV18 to TRBJ1-5; TRBD1 matches 10 bases. Per the germline V gene, CDR1 is KGHSH and CDR2 is LQKENI. The V and J ends lost 3 bases and 2 bases, in that order; junction bases with no gene match: 1. This CDR3 comprises 15 residues. CDR3 sequence reads: CASSPGTGGNQPQHF. The CDR3 DNA reads as TGTGCCAGCTCACCCGGGACAGGGGGCAATCAGCCCCAGCATTTT. Full variable domain (outside the CDR3, taken from reference TRBV18 and TRBJ1-5): NAGVMQNPRHLVRRRGQEARLRCSPMKGHSHVYWYRQLPEEGLKFMVYLQKENIIDESGMPKERFSAEFPKEGPSILRIQQVVRGDSAAYFCASSPGTGGNQPQHFGDGTRLSIL.

The CDR3 protein is CASRGAPSGNTIYF. The CDR3 nucleotides are TGTGCCAGCAGGGGGGCCCCTTCTGGAAACACCATATATTTT. The V and J genes are TRBV28 and TRBJ1-3; possible D gene TRBD1, 6 bases. The V gene lost 6 bases and the J gene lost 1 base, with 10 bases spanning the gap. This CDR3 region has 14 residues. The germline V gene has CDR1 MDHEN and CDR2 SYDVKM.

The J gene is TRBJ2-3, the V gene TRBV5-4; D call uncertain. Germline V gene sequence: CDR1 SGHNT, CDR2 YYREEE (reference sequence). This CDR3 spans 12 amino acids. Deletions cut 6 bases from V and 6 bases from J, with 11 bases between. The CDR3 region has the DNA TGTGCCAGCAACCCTACGTCGGATACGCAGTATTTT. Protein sequence: CASNPTSDTQYF.

This chain uses TRBV7-8 with TRBJ1-6, with a possible D match to TRBD1 (5 bases). CDR1 SGHVS and CDR2 FQNEAQ come from the germline V gene. This CDR3 is 15 amino acids long. Trimming pared 1 base from V and 8 bases from J, leaving 12 bases between. The CDR3 nucleotides are TGTGCCAGCAGCTTAGTGGGGGTGGGGGATTCACCCCTCCACTTT. Protein: CASSLVGVGDSPLHF.

This clone has a single count. The chain is built from TRBV7-8 and TRBJ1-5; a possible D gene is TRBD1 (6 bases). The length of the CDR3 is 16 residues. The germline V and J ends were trimmed by 4 bases and 0 bases, with 13 bases remaining between them. The germline CDR1 and CDR2 sequences are SGHVS and FQNEAQ. The CDR3 sequence: CASSSRRDTSNQPQHF. CDR3 nucleotides: TGTGCCAGCAGCTCCCGTCGGGACACTAGCAATCAGCCCCAGCATTTT.

The chain is built from TRBV5-1 and TRBJ1-1; possibly TRBD1 for D (6 bases). This CDR3 is 14 amino acids long. Trimming removed 2 bases at V and 2 bases at J, with 10 bases between. Germline assignment: CDR1 SGHRS and CDR2 YFSETQ. The DNA for the CDR3 is TGCGCCAGCAGCTTACAGGGTACAAACACTGAAGCTTTCTTT. Translated, it gives CASSLQGTNTEAFF.

The V gene is TRBV19, the J gene TRBJ2-6; 8 bases map to TRBD2. V lost 10 bases to trimming and J lost 0 bases; unmatched junction nucleotides: 8. CDR3 size: 16 residues. CDR1 and CDR2 from the germline V gene are LNHDA and SQIVND (reference sequence). CDR3 region: CATGAGATSGANVLTF. CDR3 DNA sequence: TGTGCCACTGGAGCGGGAGCAACCTCTGGGGCCAACGTCCTGACTTTC. The full variable domain, rest sourced from reference TRBV19 and TRBJ2-6, is DGGITQSPKYLFRKEGQNVTLSCEQNLNHDAMYWYRQDPGQGLRLIYYSQIVNDFQKGDIAEGYSVSREKKESFPLTVTSAQKNPTAFYLCATGAGATSGANVLTFGAGSRLTVL.

This rearrangement joins TRBV28 to TRBJ2-1; 12 nucleotides match TRBD2. This CDR3 has 15 amino acids. Unmatched junction bases numbered 5, after V lost 8 bases and J lost 3 bases. Per germline, CDR1 MDHEN and CDR2 SYDVKM. CDR3 sequence (DNA): TGTGCCAGCGCTGGACTAGCGGGATACTACAATGAGCAGTTCTTC. It translates to CASAGLAGYYNEQFF.

In this sample, this clone turned up once. The V and J genes are TRBV9 and TRBJ1-2; possible D gene TRBD1, 5 bases. V was clipped by 3 bases and J by 6 bases, with 9 bases between them. This CDR3 comprises 12 residues. Germline CDR1 reads SGDLS; CDR2 reads YYNGEE. CDR3 DNA: TGTGCCAGCAGCGCTCAGGGAGATGGCTACACCTTC. It codes for CASSAQGDGYTF. Variable domain in full (rest from reference TRBV9 and TRBJ1-2): DSGVTQTPKHLITATGQRVTLRCSPRSGDLSVYWYQQSLDQGLQFLIQYYNGEERAKGNILERFSAQQFPDLHSELNLSSLELGDSALYFCASSAQGDGYTFGSGTRLTVV.

This clone was counted only a few times. The genes are TRBV6-5 and TRBJ1-4, with 7 bases matching TRBD1. The CDR3 loop spans 14 amino acids. Unmatched junction bases numbered 2, after V lost 5 bases and J lost 2 bases. The germline V gene encodes CDR1 MNHEY and CDR2 SVGAGI. The CDR3 coding sequence is TGTGCCAGCAGTAAACAGGGGACTAATGAAAAACTGTTTTTT. As protein: CASSKQGTNEKLFF.

The CDR3: CASSPGGQGKSGANVLTF. DNA for the CDR3: TGTGCCAGCTCCCCCGGAGGGCAGGGTAAATCTGGGGCCAACGTCCTGACTTTC. The chain is built from TRBV18 and TRBJ2-6, with a possible D match to TRBD2 (6 bases). V gave up 6 bases and J gave up 1 base, with 19 bases separating them. CDR3 length equals 18 residues. The germline V gene encodes CDR1 KGHSH and CDR2 LQKENI.

The chain carries TRBV6-5 and TRBJ1-5, with unresolved D. The V gene's germline CDR1 is MNHEY and CDR2 SVGAGI. This CDR3 has 13 residues. V was pared by 6 bases and J by 3 bases, with 9 bases between. The CDR3 DNA is TGTGCCAGCAGGGGAGGGTTCAATCAGCCCCAGCATTTT. Protein product: CASRGGFNQPQHF.

This chain uses TRBV7-2 with TRBJ1-4; maybe TRBD1 (5 bases). V lost 3 bases and J lost 7, with 9 bases in between. Germline V CDR1 and CDR2: SGHTA, FQGNSA. The CDR3 length is 13 residues. The CDR3 nucleotides read TGTGCCAGCAGCTTCAGGGAGAGTGAAAAACTGTTTTTT. This encodes CASSFRESEKLFF.